Following are 13 T cell receptor beta chains from one sample sequenced in a study of identical twins. One entry per CDR3 protein, called by TCRdb with MiXCR from the 5' RACE reads. There are 420,000 or so distinct CDR3 sequences in the sample; approximately 18% occur only once, and 9% to 15% lies in the top ten. Material: naive T cells sorted from blood. All receptors come from a man aged 45-60 years in good health.

V gene TRBV5-1 combines with J gene TRBJ2-7; 9 nucleotides agree with TRBD1. The V gene end was trimmed by 4 bases and the J gene end by 4 bases; junction bases not matched to a gene: 12. Germline V gene lookup returns CDR1 SGHRS and CDR2 YFSETQ. The CDR3 totals 16 residues. The CDR3 coding sequence is TGCGCCAGCAGCCCGTCAACAGGGGGCATCGGATACGAGCAGTACTTC. This codes for CASSPSTGGIGYEQYF.

The V gene is TRBV5-1, the J gene TRBJ2-2; TRBD1 matches 7 bases. The J segment lost 5 bases and the V segment lost 0 bases, leaving 4 bases of the junction unmatched. The CDR3 runs to 15 residues. Germline CDR1 and CDR2: SGHRS and YFSETQ. CDR3 DNA: TGCGCCAGCAGCTTGGAAGGGGGCCGTACCGGGGAGCTGTTTTTT. Encoded protein: CASSLEGGRTGELFF.

This clonotype was seen only a few times. CDR3 nucleotides: TGCAGTGCTAGAGCCAGGGGAGTCTACGAGCAGTACTTC. Protein: CSARARGVYEQYF. The chain recombines TRBV20-1 with TRBJ2-7; tentatively, D is TRBD1 (6 bases). V shed 1 base and J shed 3 bases, with 10 bases lying between them. Germline V gene lookup returns CDR1 DFQATT and CDR2 SNEGSKA (reference sequence). CDR3 length: 13 residues.

This clonotype has a handful of counts. The chain is built from TRBV25-1 and TRBJ2-3, with D hard to call. The germline V gene has CDR1 MGHDK and CDR2 SYGVNS. Between the trimmed V and J ends, which lost 7 bases and 3 bases, there was a span of 11 bases. The CDR3 loop spans 13 amino acids. CDR3 nucleotides: TGTGCCAGCACCCCGGTATGGACAGATACGCAGTATTTT. The encoded protein is CASTPVWTDTQYF. The full variable domain, its missing parts supplied by reference TRBV25-1 and TRBJ2-3, is EADIYQTPRYLVIGTGKKITLECSQTMGHDKMYWYQQDPGMELHLIHYSYGVNSTEKGDLSSESTVSRIRTEHFPLTLESARPSHTSQYLCASTPVWTDTQYFGPGTRLTVL.

The rearrangement links TRBV4-3 to TRBJ2-5, with D possibly matching TRBD1 (5 bases). Germline assignment: CDR1 LGHNA and CDR2 YSLEER. This CDR3 region has 15 residues. Trimming removed 1 base at V and 2 bases at J, with 11 bases between. CDR3 in amino acids: CASSQGATAQETQYF. The CDR3 coding sequence is TGCGCCAGCAGCCAAGGCGCGACAGCTCAAGAGACCCAGTACTTC.

The V and J genes are TRBV20-1 and TRBJ2-7, with 8 bases lining up with TRBD2. Per the germline V gene, CDR1 is DFQATT and CDR2 is SNEGSKA (reference sequence). V lost 3 bases and J lost 2; bases outside the gene matches: 3. The CDR3 loop spans 13 amino acids. CDR3 loop: CSASSAGAYEQYF. The CDR3 DNA reads TGCAGTGCTAGTTCAGCGGGGGCCTACGAGCAGTACTTC.

As for this clonotype: Relative to the germline gene, one junction end is altered; a read error may explain this. The rearrangement joins TRBV29-1 to TRBJ1-1, with 8 nucleotides matching TRBD1. The germline V gene has CDR1 SQVTM and CDR2 ANQGSEA. CDR3 size: 11 residues. The CDR3 DNA sequence: TGCAGCGTGGGGACAGGAGACGAACTGCTCTTT. Translated, it gives CSVGTGDELLF. Combining the CDR3 with reference TRBV29-1 and TRBJ1-1 gives the whole variable domain SAVISQKPSRDICQRGTSLTIQCQVDSQVTMMFWYRQQPGQSLTLIATANQGSEATYESGFVIDKFPISRPNLTFSTLTVSNMSPEDSSIYLCSVGTGDELLFGQGTRLTVV.

There are a few counts of this clonotype. The CDR3 protein is CASRIGGTGELFF. CDR3 in DNA: TGTGCCAGCAGGATAGGGGGGACCGGGGAGCTGTTTTTT. This sequence joins TRBV6-2 or TRBV6-3 and TRBJ2-2, with D possibly called TRBD1 or TRBD2 (6 bases each). This CDR3 has 13 amino acids. V lost 6 bases to trimming and J lost 5 bases, with 10 bases between them. In germline, CDR1 is MNHEY, CDR2 SVGEGT.

The CDR3 reads CASSYSFRVAETQYF. The CDR3 DNA is TGTGCCAGCAGTTACTCTTTTCGGGTTGCGGAGACCCAGTACTTC. The chain couples TRBV6-2 or TRBV6-3 to TRBJ2-5; no clear D gene. Trimming took 0 bases from V and 5 from J, leaving 13 bases between them. This CDR3 region has 15 residues. Germline CDR1 is MNHEY and CDR2 is SVGEGT.

The V and J genes are TRBV7-8 and TRBJ2-3, with no clear D. The V end lost 2 bases, the J end lost 6 bases, and 18 bases lay between the germline ends. The CDR3 totals 16 residues. Germline V gene sequence: CDR1 SGHVS, CDR2 FQNEAQ. The CDR3 region has the DNA TGTGCCAGCAGCTTAAAGTTCAGACTCCCTTCGGATACGCAGTATTTT. It translates to CASSLKFRLPSDTQYF.

In this sample, this clonotype turned up a few times. This chain connects TRBV25-1 to TRBJ2-5; D gene ambiguous. The V end was cut by 3 bases, the J end by 5 bases, with 16 bases between. CDR3 length: 15 amino acids. Looked up from germline, CDR1 is MGHDK and CDR2 is SYGVNS. CDR3 loop: CASSDRVLTGETQYF. The CDR3 nucleotides are TGTGCCAGCAGTGACCGGGTCCTAACCGGGGAGACCCAGTACTTC. Full variable domain (missing parts from reference TRBV25-1 and TRBJ2-5): EADIYQTPRYLVIGTGKKITLECSQTMGHDKMYWYQQDPGMELHLIHYSYGVNSTEKGDLSSESTVSRIRTEHFPLTLESARPSHTSQYLCASSDRVLTGETQYFGPGTRLLVL.

The chain carries TRBV5-1 and TRBJ2-3; D gene unclear. The CDR3 runs 14 residues. V was cut by 6 bases and J by 4 bases, with 15 bases left in between. Germline lookup yields CDR1 SGHRS and CDR2 YFSETQ. CDR3 DNA: TGCGCCAGCACGGAAGGTCTAGTGGCAGATACGCAGTATTTT. Translation gives CASTEGLVADTQYF.

This clonotype was observed many times. The V call is TRBV12-3 or TRBV12-4, the J call TRBJ2-4; 9 bases align to TRBD1. The CDR3 runs 13 residues. V gave up 5 bases and J gave up 6 bases; unmatched junction bases: 2. The CDR3 DNA reads TGTGCCAGCAGTCCGGGACAGGGAAACATTCAGTACTTC. Protein product: CASSPGQGNIQYF.